This T cell receptor beta chain was documented in a study of T cells in Graves' hyperthyroidism and ophthalmopathy. The study's findings and limits: Ophthalmopathy and stable hyperthyroidism were told apart by a 13 V-J model.

Per germline, CDR1 SEHNR and CDR2 FQNEAQ (reference sequence). This CDR3 comprises 14 residues. V lost 5 bases to trimming and J lost 5 bases, with 12 bases between them. Points on this clonotype: What it recognizes is unknown. The CDR3 does not close with the conserved phenylalanine or tryptophan, likely indicating a read error.

Amplification targeted TCR beta CDR3 regions from RNA transcripts. TCR CDR3 underwent first-round RT-PCR with the HTBI primer set. TCRdb reprocessed the multiplex PCR reads via MiXCR and lists one record per CDR3 protein. The sample holds 600,000 or so distinct CDR3 sequences, around 45% seen once. Sequencing was performed on peripheral blood or thyroid tissue (not recorded which). This clonotype was sampled from a woman younger than 35 with Graves' hyperthyroidism. This chain joins TRBV7-9 and TRBJ2-2; perhaps TRBD1 as D (5 bases). This chain's CDR3 is CASSPGMLTGELFY. The CDR3 nucleotides are TGTGCCAGCAGCCCAGGGATGTTGACCGGGGAGCTGTTTTAT.